Below are 11 T cell receptor beta chains sequenced from a single sample in a study of shared clonotypes between healthy human individuals. Sequencing used immunoSEQ multiplex PCR; TCRdb keeps in-frame clones, though not all of them. The data contain 800,000 to 1,200,000 clones, 75% to 80% of them singletons. What was sequenced was memory CD4+ T cells from PBMCs. The sample's subset: CD45RA-negative fraction. The receptors stem from a man aged 18 to 29 in good health. Some clones in this sample may be carry-over from other donors' samples.

V usage is TRBV28 and J usage is TRBJ1-2; TRBD1 is a possible D gene (5 bases). Germline V lookup: CDR1 MDHEN, CDR2 SYDVKM. The CDR3 is 13 amino acids. Trimming stripped 2 bases from V and 7 bases from J, with 11 bases between. This chain's CDR3 is CASSLGYGAGYTF. Written as DNA, the CDR3 is TGTGCCAGCAGTTTAGGATACGGGGCTGGCTACACCTTC.

V is TRBV28 and J is TRBJ2-7; 12 bases are a match to TRBD2. With 3 bases clipped from V and 0 bases from J, the junction kept 12 bases outside the gene matches. This CDR3 region has 19 residues. Per germline, CDR1 MDHEN and CDR2 SYDVKM. This CDR3 is CASSFQNMGLAGYSYEQYF. The CDR3 nucleotides read TGTGCCAGCAGTTTTCAAAACATGGGACTAGCGGGTTACTCCTACGAGCAGTACTTC. Using reference TRBV28 and TRBJ2-7 for the parts outside the CDR3, the full variable domain is DVKVTQSSRYLVKRTGEKVFLECVQDMDHENMFWYRQDPGLGLRLIYFSYDVKMKEKGDIPEGYSVSREKKERFSLILESASTNQTSMYLCASSFQNMGLAGYSYEQYFGPGTRLTVT.

This clone occurred a few times. Other DNA sequences in this sample translate to the same CDR3. This chain uses TRBV27 with TRBJ1-1; 7 positions agree with TRBD1. The junction had 0 bases not matched to a gene; V was cut back by 4 bases and J by 4 bases. The germline V gene encodes CDR1 MNHEY and CDR2 SMNVEV (reference sequence). The CDR3 is 12 residues long. CDR3: CASSSGGTEAFF. For the CDR3, the DNA is TGTGCCAGCAGTTCAGGGGGCACTGAAGCTTTCTTT.

The chain is built from TRBV7-6 and TRBJ2-5, with D perhaps matching TRBD1 or TRBD2 (6 bases each). The CDR3 runs 14 residues. Germline CDR1 reads SGHVS; CDR2 reads FNYEAQ. Trimming took off 5 bases at V and 4 bases at J, with 14 bases between the two ends. CDR3 amino acids: CASSPYWGAETQYF. CDR3 in DNA: TGTGCCAGCAGCCCCTACTGGGGGGCAGAGACCCAGTACTTC.

J is TRBJ2-1 and V is TRBV11-2; 10 bases match TRBD2. CDR3 size: 14 residues. The junction had 5 bases not matched to a gene; V was cut back by 8 bases and J by 4 bases. Germline values: CDR1 SGHAT, CDR2 FQNNGV. CDR3: CASQRTSGYNEQFF. The CDR3 region has the DNA TGTGCCAGCCAAAGGACTAGCGGTTACAATGAGCAGTTCTTC.

J is TRBJ2-4 and V is TRBV27; TRBD1 agrees at 7 bases. This CDR3 spans 13 amino acids. Unmatched junction bases numbered 6, after V lost 6 bases and J lost 7 bases. CDR1 and CDR2 (germline): MNHEY, SMNVEV (reference sequence). This CDR3 reads CASRQQGLNIQYF. In DNA, the CDR3 is TGTGCCAGCAGGCAACAGGGGTTGAACATTCAGTACTTC.

Many counts were recorded for this clone. This sequence joins TRBV30 and TRBJ2-7; tentatively, D is TRBD1 or TRBD2 (5 bases each). The V gene's germline CDR1 is GTSNPN and CDR2 SVGIG (reference sequence). CDR3 size: 16 residues. The germline V and J ends were trimmed by 1 base and 0 bases, with 16 bases remaining between them. CDR3 nucleotides: TGTGCCTGGAGTGCCCCGGGACGGCCGAGCTCCTACGAGCAGTACTTC. Its translation: CAWSAPGRPSSYEQYF.

The chain joins TRBV4-1 to TRBJ2-4, with 9 bases that match TRBD1. The CDR3 runs to 17 residues. Germline assignment: CDR1 MGHRA and CDR2 YSYEKL. V trimming: 5 bases; J trimming: 6 bases; junction bases outside the gene matches: 14. The CDR3 nucleotides are TGCGCCAGCAGCAAGATTAAGGGACAGGGATTGGGAAACATTCAGTACTTC. Its protein is CASSKIKGQGLGNIQYF.

The genes are TRBV5-1 and TRBJ2-3; 7 bases match TRBD1. Looked up from germline, CDR1 is SGHRS and CDR2 is YFSETQ. The CDR3 covers 16 residues. V gave up 4 bases and J gave up 3 bases; unmatched junction bases: 11. The chain's CDR3 is CASSPQVNRGTDTQYF. CDR3 sequence (DNA): TGCGCCAGCAGCCCCCAGGTAAACAGGGGTACAGATACGCAGTATTTT.

Here the CDR3 reads CASRAATGAGANVLTF. The CDR3 DNA follows: TGTGCCAGCAGGGCGGCAACAGGGGCTGGGGCCAACGTCCTGACTTTC. The chain couples TRBV7-2 to TRBJ2-6; 7 bases fit TRBD1. Germline V gene lookup returns CDR1 SGHTA and CDR2 FQGNSA. The junction had 7 bases not matched to a gene; V was cut back by 6 bases and J by 2 bases. The CDR3 is 16 residues long.

This clone was seen at least ten times. V and J are TRBV7-2 and TRBJ2-2, with 7 bases matching TRBD1. Germline trimming cut 6 bases from V and 4 bases from J; bases unmatched to any gene: 8. The germline CDR1 and CDR2 sequences are SGHTA and FQGNSA. CDR3 length equals 15 residues. The CDR3 DNA reads TGTGCCAGCAGGGTACAGGGGTCGAGCACCGGGGAGCTGTTTTTT. Protein sequence: CASRVQGSSTGELFF.